Reported below is one T cell receptor (beta chain). The target antigen is unknown. Random-hexamer reverse transcription was applied to about 0.45 to 1 ug RNA. TCRdb used MiXCR to reprocess the immunoSEQ multiplex PCR reads, holding one entry per CDR3 protein. The table includes under 95,000 distinct CDR3 sequences, just under 95% detected once. There are 15 residues in the CDR3. V was pared by 5 bases and J by 6 bases, with 17 bases between. This record belongs to a study of CD8 T cells in Susac syndrome. Findings and limits, study-wide: It was in TEMRA cells and active patients that Susac CD8+ clonal expansion peaked.

Source material: CD8+ T cells from PBMCs. This clonotype was sampled from a human donor with Susac syndrome. The chain couples TRBV12-3 or TRBV12-4 to TRBJ2-1; D remains ambiguous. The CDR3 nucleotides are TGTGCCAGCAGTCCATCTGGCCCGTCTAGCAATGAGCAGTTCTTC. Protein sequence: CASSPSGPSSNEQFF.